This T cell receptor (beta chain) stems from a study of OX40 agonist ivuxolimab in advanced cancers. Study background: Patients with hepatocellular carcinoma, melanoma, renal cell or head and neck cancer made up the dose-escalation patients. Study-level points and caveats: It was also the case that some nonresponders had low normalized T-cell clonal expansion. Expanded clones tended on average to be more numerous among CD8+ T cells than CD4+.

The repertoire was sequenced with immunoSEQ multiplex PCR; TCRdb's copy has only in-frame clones and lacks some. The sample yields approximately 84,000 clones, 85% to 95% seen once. Remarks on this clone: No antigen is known for it.

This CDR3 has 15 amino acids. Germline values: CDR1 MNHEY, CDR2 SVGAGI. Germline trimming cut 5 bases from V and 5 bases from J; bases unmatched to any gene: 7. This TCR came from an adult with an advanced solid tumor such as melanoma, head and neck, liver or kidney cancer. Sample: CD4+ or CD8+ T cells sorted from blood, taken in a trial of the OX40 agonist ivuxolimab. This chain joins TRBV6-5 and TRBJ2-2, with 8 bases fitting TRBD1. The CDR3 loop reads CASSTRQGLTGELFF. CDR3 DNA: TGTGCCAGCAGTACTAGACAGGGGTTAACCGGGGAGCTGTTTTTT.